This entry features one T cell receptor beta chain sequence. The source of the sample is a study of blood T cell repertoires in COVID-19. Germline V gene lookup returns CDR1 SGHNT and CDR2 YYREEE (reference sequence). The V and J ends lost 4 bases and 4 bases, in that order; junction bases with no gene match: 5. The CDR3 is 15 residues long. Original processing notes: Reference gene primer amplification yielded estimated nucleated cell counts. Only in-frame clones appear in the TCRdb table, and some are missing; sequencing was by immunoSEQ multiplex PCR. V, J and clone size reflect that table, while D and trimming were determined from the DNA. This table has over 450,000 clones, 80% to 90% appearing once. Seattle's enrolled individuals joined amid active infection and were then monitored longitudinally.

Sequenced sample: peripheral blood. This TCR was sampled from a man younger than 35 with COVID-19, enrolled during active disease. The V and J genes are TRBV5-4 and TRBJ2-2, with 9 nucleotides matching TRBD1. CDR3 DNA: TGTGCCAGCAGCCTGGGACAGGGAGCCACCGGGGAGCTGTTTTTT. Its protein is CASSLGQGATGELFF.